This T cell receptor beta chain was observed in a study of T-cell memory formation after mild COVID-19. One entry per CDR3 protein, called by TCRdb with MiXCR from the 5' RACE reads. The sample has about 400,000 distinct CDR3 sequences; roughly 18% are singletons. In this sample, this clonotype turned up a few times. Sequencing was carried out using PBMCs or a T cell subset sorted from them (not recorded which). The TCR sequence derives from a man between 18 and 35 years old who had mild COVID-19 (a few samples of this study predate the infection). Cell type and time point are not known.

The CDR3 is CSAPPLTNPDTQYF. CDR3 nucleotide sequence: TGCAGTGCCCCACCACTGACTAATCCAGATACGCAGTATTTT. The chain is built from TRBV20-1 and TRBJ2-3; the D gene is possibly TRBD2 (5 bases). Trimming pared 6 bases from V and 4 bases from J, leaving 17 bases between. Germline CDR1 and CDR2: DFQATT and SNEGSKA (reference sequence). CDR3 length: 14 amino acids.